This entry features one T cell receptor beta chain sequence. Its antigen is unknown. Two or more post-ART PBMC samples, plus at least one pre-ART sample, were available for each donor. Every specimen provided roughly 1-10 million cryopreserved PBMC before DNA extraction took place. The data were obtained in a study of long-term antiretroviral therapy in people with HIV. Running of the v3.0 immunoSEQ assay took place at survey level. Profiling relied on immunoSEQ multiplex PCR, and the TCRdb table lists in-frame clones only, not all of them. The table lists roughly 14,000 clones, around 80% of them singletons. Broader study findings: Repertoire composition at all time points was dominated by clones that had expanded before ART. Blood dates from 2004 to 2017, possibly under older ART regimens.

This clonotype originated in a man in his thirties or forties with HIV. The material sequenced was unsorted PBMCs, taken 0.4 years after starting antiretroviral therapy.

The CDR3 DNA reads TGTGCCAGCAGCCCGGGGCCCCAAGAGACCCAGTACTTC. Protein sequence: CASSPGPQETQYF. The J gene is TRBJ2-5, the V gene TRBV5-4, with D possibly being TRBD1 or TRBD2 (5 bases each). From germline, CDR1 is SGHNT and CDR2 YYREEE (reference sequence). There are 13 residues in the CDR3. Trimming took 4 bases from V and 1 from J, leaving 8 bases between them.